This entry describes one T cell receptor (beta chain). Its specificity is not known. Treatment given: 19 received Ad26.COV2.S at low or high dose, single or two shots; about 5 received placebo; per-sample allocation not given. Sampling was performed 63 days after the first vaccine or placebo injection. An adult donor aged 18-55 years was enrolled in Boston. Measured with immunoSEQ multiplex PCR; TCRdb has only the in-frame clones, and not every one. The sample contains approximately 400,000 clones, about 80% of which appear only once. The sample is drawn from a study of Ad26.COV2.S vaccination and SARS-CoV-2 variants. Overall study: Doses of Ad26.COV2.S were injected into muscle once or twice, 56 days apart. Study outcomes and limitations: Researchers cautioned that TCR breadth and depth analyses may have underestimated total T cell responses.

CDR1 SGHDT and CDR2 YYEEEE come from the germline V gene. The CDR3 has 15 amino acids. Trimming took 1 base from V and 3 from J, leaving 13 bases between them. The chain has TRBV5-6 and TRBJ1-1; D is possibly TRBD1 (5 bases). Specimen: peripheral blood, collected in a trial of Ad26.COV2.S vaccine versus placebo. The clonotype originates from a person aged 18 to 65 who received the Ad26.COV2.S COVID-19 vaccine or a placebo. The CDR3, as DNA: TGTGCCAGCAGCTTGTTGGGACCCCCGGACACTGAAGCTTTCTTT. This codes for CASSLLGPPDTEAFF.